The entry below describes one T cell receptor beta chain. Other DNA sequences in the same sample also yield this CDR3. The sample comes from a study of shared clonotypes between healthy human individuals. Using immunoSEQ multiplex PCR, the repertoire was profiled, and TCRdb retains in-frame clones only, with some absent. The sample comprises some 490,000 clones, 81% of which are singletons, and 9.5% to 15% rests with the top ten. The sequenced sample was PBMCs. This receptor was taken from a middle-aged woman in good health. Some clones in this sample may be carry-over from other donors' samples.

The CDR3 protein is CASSLPGPGANVLTF. The CDR3 DNA sequence: TGTGCCAGCAGCTTACCCGGTCCTGGGGCCAACGTCCTGACTTTC. This chain joins TRBV5-5 and TRBJ2-6; D unresolved. This CDR3 is built from 15 residues. V dropped 2 bases and J dropped 2 bases, with 8 bases sitting between them. The germline CDR1 and CDR2 sequences are SGHKS and YYEKEE (reference sequence).